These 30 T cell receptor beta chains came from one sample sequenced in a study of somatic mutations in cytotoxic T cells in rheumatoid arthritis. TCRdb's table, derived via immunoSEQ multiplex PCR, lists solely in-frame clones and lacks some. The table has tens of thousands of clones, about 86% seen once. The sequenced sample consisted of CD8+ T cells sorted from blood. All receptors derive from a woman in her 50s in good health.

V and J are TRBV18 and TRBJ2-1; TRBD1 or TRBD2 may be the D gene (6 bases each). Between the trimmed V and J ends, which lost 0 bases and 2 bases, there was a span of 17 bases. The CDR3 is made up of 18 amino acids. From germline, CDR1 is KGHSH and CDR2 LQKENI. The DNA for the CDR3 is TGTGCCAGCTCACCACCGGTAACCGGGGGCCCTACCTACAATGAGCAGTTCTTC. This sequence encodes CASSPPVTGGPTYNEQFF.

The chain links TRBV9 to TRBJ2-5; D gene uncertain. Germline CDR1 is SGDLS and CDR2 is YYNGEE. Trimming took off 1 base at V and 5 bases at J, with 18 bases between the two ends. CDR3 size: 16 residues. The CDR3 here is CASSVNSGDPRETQYF. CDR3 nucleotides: TGTGCCAGCAGCGTAAATTCTGGTGACCCCAGGGAGACCCAGTACTTC.

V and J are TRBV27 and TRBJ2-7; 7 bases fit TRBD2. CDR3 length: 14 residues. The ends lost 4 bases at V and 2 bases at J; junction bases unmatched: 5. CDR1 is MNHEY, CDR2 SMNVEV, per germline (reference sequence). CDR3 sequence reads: CASSSSSGTYEQYF. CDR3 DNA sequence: TGTGCCAGCAGTTCCTCTAGCGGTACCTACGAGCAGTACTTC.

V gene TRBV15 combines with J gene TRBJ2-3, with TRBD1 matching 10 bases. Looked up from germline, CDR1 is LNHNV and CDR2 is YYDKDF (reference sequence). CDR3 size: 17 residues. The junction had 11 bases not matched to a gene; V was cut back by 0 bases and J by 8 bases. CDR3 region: CATSREPPGQGPGTQYF. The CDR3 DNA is TGTGCCACCAGCAGAGAGCCGCCGGGACAGGGGCCTGGTACGCAGTATTTT.

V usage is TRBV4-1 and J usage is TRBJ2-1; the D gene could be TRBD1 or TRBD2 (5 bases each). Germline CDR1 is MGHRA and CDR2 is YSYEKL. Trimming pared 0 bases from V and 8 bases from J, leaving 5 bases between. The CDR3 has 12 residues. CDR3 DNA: TGCGCCAGCAGCCAAGAGGGGGATGAGCAGTTCTTC. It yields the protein CASSQEGDEQFF.

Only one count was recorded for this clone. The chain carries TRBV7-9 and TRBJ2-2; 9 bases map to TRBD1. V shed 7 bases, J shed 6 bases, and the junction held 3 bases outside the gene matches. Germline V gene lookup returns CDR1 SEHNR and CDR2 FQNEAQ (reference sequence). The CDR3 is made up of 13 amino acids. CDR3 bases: TGTGCCAGCAACAGGGGGCCGGCCGGGGAGCTGTTTTTT. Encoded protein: CASNRGPAGELFF.

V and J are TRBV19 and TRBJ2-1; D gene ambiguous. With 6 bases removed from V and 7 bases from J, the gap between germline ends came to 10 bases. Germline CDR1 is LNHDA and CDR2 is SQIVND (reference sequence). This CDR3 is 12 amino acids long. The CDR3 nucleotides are TGTGCCAGTAGCCTCGGGTGGAATGAGCAGTTCTTC. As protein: CASSLGWNEQFF.

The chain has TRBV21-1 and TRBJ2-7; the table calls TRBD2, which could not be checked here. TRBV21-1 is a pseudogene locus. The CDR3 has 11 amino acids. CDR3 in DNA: TGTGCCACCCAACAGCGGCACGAGCAGTACTTC. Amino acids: CATQQRHEQYF.

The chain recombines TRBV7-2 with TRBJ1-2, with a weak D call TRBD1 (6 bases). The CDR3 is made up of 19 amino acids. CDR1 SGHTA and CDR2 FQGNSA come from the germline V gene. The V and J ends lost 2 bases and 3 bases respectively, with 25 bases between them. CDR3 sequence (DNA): TGTGCCAGCAGCTTACGCAGGGGATTAGGGGAGGGTCTGCACTATGGCTACACCTTC. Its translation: CASSLRRGLGEGLHYGYTF.

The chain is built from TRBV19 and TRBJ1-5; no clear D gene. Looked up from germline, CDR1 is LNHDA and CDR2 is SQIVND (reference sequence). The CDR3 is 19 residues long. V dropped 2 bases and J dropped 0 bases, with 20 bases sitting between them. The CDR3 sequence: CASSIILWQRSPSNQPQHF. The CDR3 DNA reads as TGTGCCAGTAGTATAATTCTCTGGCAGAGGAGTCCTAGCAATCAGCCCCAGCATTTT.

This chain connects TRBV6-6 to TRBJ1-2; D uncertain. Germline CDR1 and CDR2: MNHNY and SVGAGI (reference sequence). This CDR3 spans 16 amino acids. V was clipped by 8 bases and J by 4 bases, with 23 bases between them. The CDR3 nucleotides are TGTGCCAGCGGAAGGGTGCATCCCTCTTTAATCTATGGCTACACCTTC. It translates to CASGRVHPSLIYGYTF.

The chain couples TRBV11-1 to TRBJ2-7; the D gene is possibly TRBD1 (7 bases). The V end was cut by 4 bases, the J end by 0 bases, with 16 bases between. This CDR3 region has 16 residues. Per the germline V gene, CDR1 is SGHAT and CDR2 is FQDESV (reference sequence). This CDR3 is CASSSIPGDSSYEQYV. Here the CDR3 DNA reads TGTGCCAGCAGCTCAATCCCGGGGGACAGCTCCTACGAGCAGTACGTC.

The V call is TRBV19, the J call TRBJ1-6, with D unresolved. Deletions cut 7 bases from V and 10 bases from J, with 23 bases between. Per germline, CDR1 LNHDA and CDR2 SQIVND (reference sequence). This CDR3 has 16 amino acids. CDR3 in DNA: TGTGCCAGTATTCCGACAAGGAGGCTGTCGAGGTCACCCCTCCACTTT. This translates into CASIPTRRLSRSPLHF.

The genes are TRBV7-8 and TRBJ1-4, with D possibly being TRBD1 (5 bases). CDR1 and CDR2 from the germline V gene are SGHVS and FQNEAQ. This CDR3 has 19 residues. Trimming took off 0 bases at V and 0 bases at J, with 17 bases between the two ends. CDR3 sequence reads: CASSLARAGLRSTNEKLFF. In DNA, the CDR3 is TGTGCCAGCAGCTTAGCCCGAGCAGGGCTCCGCTCAACTAATGAAAAACTGTTTTTT.

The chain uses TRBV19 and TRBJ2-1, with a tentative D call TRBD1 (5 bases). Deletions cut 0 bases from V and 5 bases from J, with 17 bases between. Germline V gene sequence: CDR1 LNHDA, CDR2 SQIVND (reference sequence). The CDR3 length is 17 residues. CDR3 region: CASSIEGPHGLNNEQFF. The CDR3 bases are TGTGCCAGTAGTATAGAGGGGCCGCATGGGCTCAACAATGAGCAGTTCTTC.

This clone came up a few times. CDR3 DNA: TGTGCCAGCAGCCGAATCCGGGACAGGGATTCCGGGGAGCTGTTTTTT. Translation: CASSRIRDRDSGELFF. The chain joins TRBV7-9 to TRBJ2-2, with 9 bases matching TRBD1. Germline assignment: CDR1 SEHNR and CDR2 FQNEAQ (reference sequence). The CDR3 is 16 amino acids. The V and J ends lost 5 bases and 6 bases, in that order; junction bases with no gene match: 10.

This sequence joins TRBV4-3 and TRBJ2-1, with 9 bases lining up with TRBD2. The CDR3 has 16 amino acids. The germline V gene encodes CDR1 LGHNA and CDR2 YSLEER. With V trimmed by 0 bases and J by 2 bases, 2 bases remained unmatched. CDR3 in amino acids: CASSQDGGGAYNEQFF. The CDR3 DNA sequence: TGCGCCAGCAGCCAAGATGGCGGGGGGGCCTACAATGAGCAGTTCTTC.

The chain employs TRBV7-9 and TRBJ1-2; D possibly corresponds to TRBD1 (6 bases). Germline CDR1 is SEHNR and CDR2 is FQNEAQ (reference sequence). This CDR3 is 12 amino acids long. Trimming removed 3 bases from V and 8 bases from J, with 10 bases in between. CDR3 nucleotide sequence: TGTGCCAGCAGCTTGGGGGGGGCCGGCTACACCTTC. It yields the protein CASSLGGAGYTF. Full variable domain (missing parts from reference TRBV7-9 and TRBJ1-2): DTGVSQNPRHKITKRGQNVTFRCDPISEHNRLYWYRQTLGQGPEFLTYFQNEAQLEKSRLLSDRFSAERPKGSFSTLEIQRTEQGDSAMYLCASSLGGAGYTFGSGTRLTVV.

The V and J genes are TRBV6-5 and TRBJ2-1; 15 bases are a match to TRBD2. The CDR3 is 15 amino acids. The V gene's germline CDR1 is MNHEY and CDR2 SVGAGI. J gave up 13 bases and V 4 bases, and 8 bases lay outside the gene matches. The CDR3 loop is CASSSGTSGGLPQFF. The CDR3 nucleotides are TGTGCCAGCAGTTCCGGGACTAGCGGGGGGCTTCCCCAGTTCTTC.

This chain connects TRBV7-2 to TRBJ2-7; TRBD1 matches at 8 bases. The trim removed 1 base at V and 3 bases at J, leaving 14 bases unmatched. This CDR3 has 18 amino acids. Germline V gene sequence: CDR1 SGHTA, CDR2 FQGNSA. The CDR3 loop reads CASSLVVLGGQGDYEQYF. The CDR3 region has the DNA TGTGCCAGCAGCTTAGTAGTGCTCGGAGGACAGGGAGACTACGAGCAGTACTTC.

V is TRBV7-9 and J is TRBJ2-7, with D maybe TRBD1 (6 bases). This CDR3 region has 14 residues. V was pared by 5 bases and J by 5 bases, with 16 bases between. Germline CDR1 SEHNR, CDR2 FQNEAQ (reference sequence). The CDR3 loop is CASSGTRLSNEQYF. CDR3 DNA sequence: TGTGCCAGCAGCGGGACACGCCTTAGCAACGAGCAGTACTTC.

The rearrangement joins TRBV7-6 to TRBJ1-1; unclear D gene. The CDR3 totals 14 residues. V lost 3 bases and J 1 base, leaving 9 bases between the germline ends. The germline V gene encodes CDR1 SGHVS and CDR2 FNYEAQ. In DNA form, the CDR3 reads TGTGCCAGCAGCTTGGGCAGTCAGAACACTGAAGCTTTCTTT. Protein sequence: CASSLGSQNTEAFF.

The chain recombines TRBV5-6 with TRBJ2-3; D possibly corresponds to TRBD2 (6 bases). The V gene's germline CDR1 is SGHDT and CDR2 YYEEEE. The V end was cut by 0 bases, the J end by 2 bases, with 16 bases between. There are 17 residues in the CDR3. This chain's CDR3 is CASSLEGRRRATDTQYF. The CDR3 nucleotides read TGTGCCAGCAGCTTGGAGGGGCGTAGGAGGGCCACAGATACGCAGTATTTT.

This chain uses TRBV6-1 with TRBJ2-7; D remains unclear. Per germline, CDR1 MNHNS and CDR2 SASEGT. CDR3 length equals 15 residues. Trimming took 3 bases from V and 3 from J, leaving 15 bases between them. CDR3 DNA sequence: TGTGCCAGCAGTGAGGGCTTGTGGGGTAGCTACGAGCAGTACGTC. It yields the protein CASSEGLWGSYEQYV.

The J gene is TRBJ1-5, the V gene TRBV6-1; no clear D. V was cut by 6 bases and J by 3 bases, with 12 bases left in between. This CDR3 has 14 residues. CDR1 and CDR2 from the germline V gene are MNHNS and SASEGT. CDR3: CASSDLWNNQPQHF. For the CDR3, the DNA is TGTGCCAGCAGCGACCTGTGGAACAATCAGCCCCAGCATTTT.

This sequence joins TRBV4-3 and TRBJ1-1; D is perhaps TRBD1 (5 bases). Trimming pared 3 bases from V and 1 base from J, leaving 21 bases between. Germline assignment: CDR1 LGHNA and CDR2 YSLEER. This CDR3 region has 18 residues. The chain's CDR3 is CASSQTLPFRAGNTEAFF. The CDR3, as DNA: TGCGCCAGCAGCCAGACCCTCCCGTTCAGGGCGGGGAACACTGAAGCTTTCTTT.

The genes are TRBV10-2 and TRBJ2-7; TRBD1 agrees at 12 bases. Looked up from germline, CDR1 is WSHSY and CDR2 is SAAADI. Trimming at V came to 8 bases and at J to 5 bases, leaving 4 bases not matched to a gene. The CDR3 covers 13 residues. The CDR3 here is CASRDRGLNEQYF. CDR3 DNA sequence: TGCGCCAGCCGGGACAGGGGGCTAAACGAGCAGTACTTC.

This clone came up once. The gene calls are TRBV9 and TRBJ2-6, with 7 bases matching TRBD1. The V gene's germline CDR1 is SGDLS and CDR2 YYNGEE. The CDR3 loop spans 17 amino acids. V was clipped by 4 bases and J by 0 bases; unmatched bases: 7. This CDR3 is CASSFGQASSGANVLTF. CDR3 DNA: TGTGCCAGCAGCTTCGGACAGGCCAGCTCTGGGGCCAACGTCCTGACTTTC.

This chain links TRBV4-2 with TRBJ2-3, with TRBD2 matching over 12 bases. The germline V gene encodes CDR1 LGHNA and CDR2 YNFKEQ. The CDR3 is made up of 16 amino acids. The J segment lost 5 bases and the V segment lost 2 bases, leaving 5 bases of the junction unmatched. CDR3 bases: TGTGCCAGCAGCCAACAACTAGCGGGGGGACGAGATACGCAGTATTTT. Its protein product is CASSQQLAGGRDTQYF.

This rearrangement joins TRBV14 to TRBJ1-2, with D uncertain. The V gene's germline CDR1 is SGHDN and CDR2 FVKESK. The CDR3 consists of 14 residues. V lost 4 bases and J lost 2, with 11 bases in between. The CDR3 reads CASSPRRRNYGYTF. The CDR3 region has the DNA TGTGCCAGCAGCCCGAGGCGGCGAAACTATGGCTACACCTTC.